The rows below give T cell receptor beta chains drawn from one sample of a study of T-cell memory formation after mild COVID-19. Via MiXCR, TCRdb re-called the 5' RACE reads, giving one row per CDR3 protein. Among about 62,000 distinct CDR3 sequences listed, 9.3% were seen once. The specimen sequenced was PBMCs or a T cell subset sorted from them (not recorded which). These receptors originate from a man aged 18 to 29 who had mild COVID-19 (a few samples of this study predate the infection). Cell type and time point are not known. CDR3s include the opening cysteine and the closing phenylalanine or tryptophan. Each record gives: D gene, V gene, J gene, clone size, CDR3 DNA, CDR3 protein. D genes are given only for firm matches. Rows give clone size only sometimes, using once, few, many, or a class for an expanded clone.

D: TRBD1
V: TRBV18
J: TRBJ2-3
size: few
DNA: TGTGCCAGCTCACGGGACAGGGGCTATGGCACAGATACGCAGTATTTT
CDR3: CASSRDRGYGTDTQYF

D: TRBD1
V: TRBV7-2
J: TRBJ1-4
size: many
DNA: TGTGCCAGCACCCCGGGACAGGGGGATGAAAAACTGTTTTTT
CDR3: CASTPGQGDEKLFF

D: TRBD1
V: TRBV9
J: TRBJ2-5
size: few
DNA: TGTGCCAGCAACCAAGGACAGGGCGGGACCCAGTACTTC
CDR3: CASNQGQGGTQYF

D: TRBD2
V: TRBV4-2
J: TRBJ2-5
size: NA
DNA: TGTGCCAGCAGCCCGTTAGCGGGGGGGAAGGAGACCCAGTACTTC
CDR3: CASSPLAGGKETQYF

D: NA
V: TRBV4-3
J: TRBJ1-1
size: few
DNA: TGCGCCAGCAGCCCTCCCGGGGCGACAGCTGAAGCTTTCTTT
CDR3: CASSPPGATAEAFF

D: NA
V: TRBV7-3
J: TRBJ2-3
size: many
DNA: TGTGCCAGCAGCTTAGGTTCCCCCACAGATACGCAGTATTTT
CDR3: CASSLGSPTDTQYF

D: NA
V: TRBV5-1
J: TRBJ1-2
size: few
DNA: TGCGCCAGCAGCTTGGAGGTAGCCGGGCAAGGCTACACCTTC
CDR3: CASSLEVAGQGYTF

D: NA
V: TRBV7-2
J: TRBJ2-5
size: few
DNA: TGTGCCAGCAGCTTAAGAGGGGTTCAAGAGACCCAGTACTTC
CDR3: CASSLRGVQETQYF

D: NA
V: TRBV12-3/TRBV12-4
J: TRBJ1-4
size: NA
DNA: TGTGCCAGCAGCCCTCCTTGGGTCCGGCGGCCTAATGAAAAACTGTTTTTT
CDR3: CASSPPWVRRPNEKLFF

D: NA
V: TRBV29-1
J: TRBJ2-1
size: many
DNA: TGCAGCGTTGACTCCGGACAAGGTGAGCAGTTCTTC
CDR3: CSVDSGQGEQFF

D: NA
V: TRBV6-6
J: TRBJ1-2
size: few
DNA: TGTGCCAGCAGTTACTCGGGCCCAAACTCTGGCTACACCTTC
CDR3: CASSYSGPNSGYTF

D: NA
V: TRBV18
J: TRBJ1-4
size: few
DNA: TGTGCCAGCTCAACGGCTAATGAAAAACTGTTTTTT
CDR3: CASSTANEKLFF